The sequence of this T cell receptor beta chain was determined in a study of blood T cell repertoires in COVID-19 (dated by TCRdb to between 2020 and 2021). A note on the overall study: Collaborator samples came from the United States, Italy and Spain and covered acute and convalescent phases of COVID-19. The samples were drawn from two sources: the first 160 participants of the ongoing ImmuneRACE study, and 1,000 to 1,500 subjects contributed by 6 global collaborators. The repertoires were released in a freely available public database meant as a resource for research on the immune response to SARS-CoV-2. Nearly every sample came with metadata listing a de-identified subject ID, COVID-19 status, age in years and sex. The material from the prospective study consisted of cDNA or gDNA derived from T cells, B-cell-depleted T cells, or PBMCs. Deeply sampled blood TCRbeta repertoires from subjects exposed to, actively infected with, or recovered from COVID-19 were included in the dataset. Where available, HLA class I and class II types were obtained from metadata supplied by the sample provider rather than from assay-based typing. Overall study results and their limits: The amount of clinical and demographic metadata varied by source and participant and was provided uncurated.

For this clone: Its antigen is still unknown. Per-base qualities were not stored, and no clone one base away is much larger.

V loses 6 bases at its end and J loses 8 bases; junction bases beyond the gene matches: 5. The germline V gene sets CDR1 to ENHRY and CDR2 to SYGVKD. The cysteine opens and the phenylalanine closes a CDR3 of 13 amino acids. Only the CDR3 DNA is retained, 39 bases long and in frame from the first base. The collaborating institutions used their own protocols to collect whole blood in K2EDTA tubes. For TCRbeta analysis, collaborators shipped samples as frozen whole blood, isolated PBMCs, or DNA extracted from either of those sample types. The immunoSEQ Assay, a bias-controlled multiplex PCR, was used to amplify TCRbeta CDR3 regions from genomic DNA. Processing in the source paper ran as follows. The number of nucleated cells in each sample was estimated from the amplification of reference gene primers within the assay. To quantify the absolute abundance of each unique TCRbeta CDR3 rearrangement, sequence reads were collapsed and filtered. For each sample, productive Simpson clonality was calculated as the square root of Simpson's diversity index over productive rearrangements. Entries here come from immuneACCESS through TCRdb and include only in-frame sequences with V and J called. Some clones fail to appear in such tables; in the studies checked, an unresolved V gene covers under half of the shortfall, and the cause of the remainder is unknown. V, J and clone size derive from that table, while D and trimming were established from the DNA sequence. This sample gives 90,000 to 100,000 clones in total; around 88% of them show up just once. The ten largest clonotypes hold more than 1.5% of the sample.

The V and J segments used are TRBV10-3 and TRBJ1-2, with TRBD1 identical over 11 junction bases. This receptor was identified in a man older than 75 with acute or convalescent COVID-19. The sequenced material came from peripheral blood. Read as DNA, the sequence is TGTGCCATCAGGGGACAGGGGGAACAAGGCTACACCTTC. Its protein reads: CAIRGQGEQGYTF.